This entry lists 30 T cell receptor beta chains sequenced from one sample in a study of shared clonotypes between healthy human individuals. Terminally differentiated effector memory CD45RA+ cells were left out of the naive CD8 fraction, which was CD45RO-negative and positively selected for CCR7. Using immunoSEQ multiplex PCR, the repertoire was profiled, and TCRdb retains in-frame clones only, with some absent. The table includes 2 million to 2.5 million clones, approximately 95% detected once. The sequencing sample was made of naive CD8+ T cells sorted from blood. The receptors come from a man in his late teens or twenties in good health.

The chain is built from TRBV15 and TRBJ2-7, with a possible D match to TRBD1 (7 bases). The V end was cut by 5 bases, the J end by 3 bases, with 11 bases between. The CDR3 consists of 13 residues. Germline V gene data show CDR1 as LNHNV and CDR2 as YYDKDF (reference sequence). Here the CDR3 reads CATSGRDSYEQYF. The CDR3 coding sequence is TGTGCCACCAGCGGGCGGGACAGCTACGAGCAGTACTTC.

The chain recombines TRBV13 with TRBJ1-1; weak D call: TRBD1 (6 bases). Trimming shortened V by 5 bases and J by 1 base, and 14 bases separated the two germline ends. Germline V gives CDR1 PRHDT, CDR2 FYEKMQ (reference sequence). The CDR3 is 15 residues long. Written as DNA, the CDR3 is TGTGCCAGCAGCCCACAGGGACCCGGGAACACTGAAGCTTTCTTT. Translating it yields CASSPQGPGNTEAFF. The full variable domain, in which reference TRBV13 and TRBJ1-1 provide the parts outside the CDR3, is AAGVIQSPRHLIKEKRETATLKCYPIPRHDTVYWYQQGPGQDPQFLISFYEKMQSDKGSIPDRFSAQQFSDYHSELNMSSLELGDSALYFCASSPQGPGNTEAFFGQGTRLTVV.

In this sample, this clone turned up once. V is TRBV5-8 and J is TRBJ2-3; the D is unclear. Trimming cost V 4 bases and J 3 bases, with 6 bases left between them. Germline lookup yields CDR1 SGHTS and CDR2 YDEGEE. This CDR3 has 12 amino acids. The CDR3 reads CASSGYTDTQYF. CDR3 nucleotide sequence: TGTGCCAGCAGCGGGTATACAGATACGCAGTATTTT.

The V gene is TRBV27, the J gene TRBJ1-3; D is unclear. CDR1 and CDR2 from the germline V gene are MNHEY and SMNVEV (reference sequence). V lost 6 bases, J lost 3 bases, and 12 bases lay in between. The CDR3 has 14 amino acids. The CDR3 region is CASREVSGGNTIYF. CDR3 in DNA: TGTGCCAGCAGGGAGGTCTCGGGTGGAAACACCATATATTTT.

The CDR3 reads CAISESTSMNTEAFF. For the CDR3, the DNA is TGTGCCATCAGTGAGTCGACCAGCATGAACACTGAAGCTTTCTTT. The gene calls are TRBV10-3 and TRBJ1-1; unclear D gene. V was trimmed by 0 bases and J by 0 bases, leaving 8 bases between them. There are 15 residues in the CDR3. CDR1 is ENHRY, CDR2 SYGVKD, per germline.

The rearrangement joins TRBV4-1 to TRBJ2-7; 8 bases are a match to TRBD2. V was pared by 4 bases and J by 0 bases, with 8 bases of the junction left unmatched. This CDR3 comprises 16 residues. CDR1 MGHRA and CDR2 YSYEKL come from the germline V gene. The CDR3 reads CASSPGREAPSYEQYF. The CDR3 region has the DNA TGCGCCAGCAGCCCAGGGCGGGAGGCCCCCTCCTACGAGCAGTACTTC.

This chain joins TRBV5-1 and TRBJ2-3, with TRBD1 matching over 11 bases. Trimming took 7 bases from V and 2 from J; bases not matched to a gene: 6. Germline V gene sequence: CDR1 SGHRS, CDR2 YFSETQ. CDR3 size: 15 residues. Written as DNA, the CDR3 is TGCGCCAGCGTCAGGACAGGGGGCGTCACAGATACGCAGTATTTT. Its protein product is CASVRTGGVTDTQYF.

The chain links TRBV13 to TRBJ2-7; a weak D match, TRBD1 (5 bases). This CDR3 contains 14 residues. Germline values: CDR1 PRHDT, CDR2 FYEKMQ (reference sequence). With 3 bases removed from V and 3 bases from J, the gap between germline ends came to 12 bases. The CDR3 region is CASSFRGTGYEQYF. DNA of the CDR3: TGTGCCAGCAGCTTTAGAGGTACAGGCTACGAGCAGTACTTC.

DNA of the CDR3: TGTGCCAGCAGCCCGGGACACCGGGGTGAGGCCTATAATTCACCCCTCCACTTT. It codes for CASSPGHRGEAYNSPLHF. The chain uses TRBV5-8 and TRBJ1-6; possibly TRBD1 for D (6 bases). Germline CDR1 and CDR2: SGHTS and YDEGEE. This CDR3 comprises 18 residues. Trimming stripped 4 bases from V and 2 bases from J, with 19 bases between.

This chain links TRBV5-6 with TRBJ1-1; possible D gene TRBD1, 6 bases. The CDR3 length is 15 residues. Trimming removed 3 bases from V and 1 base from J, with 13 bases in between. The germline V gene has CDR1 SGHDT and CDR2 YYEEEE. The CDR3 spells CASSSRQEGNTEAFF. In DNA, the CDR3 is TGTGCCAGCAGCTCCCGACAGGAGGGGAACACTGAAGCTTTCTTT. Looking up the rest from reference TRBV5-6 and TRBJ1-1 gives the full variable domain: DAGVTQSPTHLIKTRGQQVTLRCSPKSGHDTVSWYQQALGQGPQFIFQYYEEEERQRGNFPDRFSGHQFPNYSSELNVNALLLGDSALYLCASSSRQEGNTEAFFGQGTRLTVV.

This clone was seen once. This chain joins TRBV30 and TRBJ2-1; 10 bases are shared with TRBD1. Germline CDR1 reads GTSNPN; CDR2 reads SVGIG (reference sequence). The CDR3 contains 15 residues. V shed 4 bases, J shed 8 bases, and the junction held 11 bases outside the gene matches. The CDR3 nucleotides read TGTGCCTGGAACGCGGGAGGACAGGGGGAATATGAGCAGTTCTTC. Residues: CAWNAGGQGEYEQFF.

This sequence joins TRBV6-5 and TRBJ1-2, with D uncertain. This CDR3 spans 13 amino acids. Germline CDR1 MNHEY, CDR2 SVGAGI. V shed 0 bases and J shed 8 bases, with 10 bases lying between them. The DNA for the CDR3 is TGTGCCAGCAGTTACTCTCTGGCGTCGGGCTACACCTTC. It yields the protein CASSYSLASGYTF.

J is TRBJ2-5 and V is TRBV4-1, with no clear D. The CDR3 extends over 12 amino acids. Trimming shortened V by 4 bases and J by 11 bases, and 14 bases separated the two germline ends. Per the germline V gene, CDR1 is MGHRA and CDR2 is YSYEKL. The CDR3 protein is CASSPTEGPQYF. As DNA, the CDR3 is TGCGCCAGCAGCCCGACGGAAGGGCCTCAGTACTTC.

The chain joins TRBV5-6 to TRBJ2-7; D tentatively fits TRBD1 or TRBD2 (5 bases each). Per the germline V gene, CDR1 is SGHDT and CDR2 is YYEEEE. The CDR3 consists of 14 residues. V was pared by 4 bases and J by 5 bases, with 16 bases between. The CDR3 loop is CASSPGLGVDEQYF. The CDR3 bases are TGTGCCAGCAGCCCTGGACTGGGGGTGGACGAGCAGTACTTC.

The gene calls are TRBV9 and TRBJ1-1; TRBD1 is a possible D gene (6 bases). Germline V gives CDR1 SGDLS, CDR2 YYNGEE. The CDR3 sequence is 15 residues long. Between the trimmed V and J ends, which lost 4 bases and 6 bases, there was a span of 19 bases. The CDR3 DNA sequence: TGTGCCAGCAGCCCAACCCCGGGGAGGGGGGCTGAAGCTTTCTTT. Protein sequence: CASSPTPGRGAEAFF.

The genes are TRBV19 and TRBJ1-1, with TRBD1 identical over 7 bases. From germline, CDR1 is LNHDA and CDR2 SQIVND (reference sequence). Germline trimming cut 6 bases from V and 4 bases from J; bases unmatched to any gene: 5. The CDR3 runs to 13 residues. The CDR3 is CASREGGTTEAFF. In DNA, the CDR3 is TGTGCCAGTAGGGAAGGGGGCACCACTGAAGCTTTCTTT.

The rearrangement links TRBV4-2 to TRBJ1-2; 9 positions agree with TRBD1. Trimming took 6 bases from V and 2 from J; bases not matched to a gene: 7. This CDR3 is 15 amino acids long. Germline CDR1 is LGHNA and CDR2 is YNFKEQ. The DNA of the CDR3 is TGTGCCAGCAGTCTGTCCGGGACAGGGAACTATGGCTACACCTTC. It specifies CASSLSGTGNYGYTF.

CDR3 bases: TGTGCCAGCAGCAAAGGACAGGTTTACGAGCAGTACTTC. Translating gives CASSKGQVYEQYF. The J gene is TRBJ2-7, the V gene TRBV28, with 7 bases fitting TRBD1. CDR3 length equals 13 residues. V was clipped by 6 bases and J by 4 bases; unmatched bases: 6. Germline values: CDR1 MDHEN, CDR2 SYDVKM.

This chain links TRBV27 with TRBJ1-4, with D possibly matching TRBD1 (6 bases). The germline CDR1 and CDR2 sequences are MNHEY and SMNVEV (reference sequence). Trimming stripped 5 bases from V and 6 bases from J, with 13 bases between. The length of the CDR3 is 14 residues. CDR3 in amino acids: CASSTDRSDEKLFF. CDR3 sequence (DNA): TGTGCCAGCAGTACGGACAGATCGGATGAAAAACTGTTTTTT.

The CDR3 DNA follows: TGCGCCAGCAGCCAAGAGGACCTAAGCCTCTCTGGAAACACCATATATTTT. Amino acids: CASSQEDLSLSGNTIYF. This rearrangement joins TRBV4-1 to TRBJ1-3; D is uncertain. V shed 0 bases and J shed 0 bases, with 12 bases lying between them. The germline CDR1 and CDR2 sequences are MGHRA and YSYEKL. This CDR3 has 17 amino acids.

The chain has TRBV28 and TRBJ2-1, with D perhaps TRBD1 (5 bases). V shed 1 base and J shed 12 bases, with 16 bases lying between them. The CDR3 has 14 residues. The germline CDR1 and CDR2 sequences are MDHEN and SYDVKM. The CDR3 reads CASSLSPGPFSQFF. DNA of the CDR3: TGTGCCAGCAGTTTATCCCCAGGGCCTTTTTCGCAGTTCTTC.

V is TRBV6-1 and J is TRBJ2-3; D gene unclear. The germline V and J ends were trimmed by 4 bases and 1 base, with 9 bases remaining between them. The CDR3 has 14 amino acids. Germline values: CDR1 MNHNS, CDR2 SASEGT. CDR3 coding DNA: TGTGCCAGCAGTGGCCCCCTAGGCACAGATACGCAGTATTTT. Encoded protein: CASSGPLGTDTQYF.

The J gene is TRBJ2-5, the V gene TRBV5-4; D not certain. V shed 0 bases and J shed 3 bases, with 9 bases lying between them. Germline V gives CDR1 SGHNT, CDR2 YYREEE (reference sequence). The CDR3 extends over 14 amino acids. CDR3 bases: TGTGCCAGCAGCTTGGCAAACTGGGAAGAGACCCAGTACTTC. This sequence encodes CASSLANWEETQYF. The whole variable domain, filled in from reference TRBV5-4 and TRBJ2-5, reads ETGVTQSPTHLIKTRGQQVTLRCSSQSGHNTVSWYQQALGQGPQFIFQYYREEENGRGNFPPRFSGLQFPNYSSELNVNALELDDSALYLCASSLANWEETQYFGPGTRLLVL.

V is TRBV4-2 and J is TRBJ2-1; tentative D call: TRBD2 (5 bases). Germline CDR1 and CDR2: LGHNA and YNFKEQ. Trimming stripped 4 bases from V and 9 bases from J, with 13 bases between. The CDR3 has 13 amino acids. This chain's CDR3 is CASSREIAFEQFF. CDR3 bases: TGTGCCAGCAGCCGGGAAATAGCGTTTGAGCAGTTCTTC.

The V gene is TRBV5-1, the J gene TRBJ2-2; the D gene is possibly TRBD1 (6 bases). Germline V gene lookup returns CDR1 SGHRS and CDR2 YFSETQ. The germline V and J ends were trimmed by 2 bases and 2 bases, with 10 bases remaining between them. The CDR3 is 15 amino acids. CDR3 in DNA: TGCGCCAGCAGCTTCCGGACAGAAAACACCGGGGAGCTGTTTTTT. This sequence encodes CASSFRTENTGELFF.

The rearrangement joins TRBV27 to TRBJ2-7; 8 nucleotides agree with TRBD2. V shed 0 bases and J 3 bases; nucleotides not matched to a gene: 7. Germline CDR1 reads MNHEY; CDR2 reads SMNVEV (reference sequence). The CDR3 sequence is 16 residues long. CDR3 sequence reads: CASSLSPGSGSYEQYF. The CDR3 DNA reads TGTGCCAGCAGTTTATCTCCCGGGAGCGGGAGCTACGAGCAGTACTTC.

The rearrangement joins TRBV27 to TRBJ2-7; 8 positions agree with TRBD1. Germline loops: CDR1 MNHEY, CDR2 SMNVEV (reference sequence). V shed 0 bases and J 3 bases; nucleotides not matched to a gene: 7. The CDR3 has 16 residues. This chain's CDR3 is CASSLSAGQVFYEQYF. For the CDR3, the DNA is TGTGCCAGCAGTTTATCCGCGGGACAGGTGTTCTACGAGCAGTACTTC.

The sample holds one count of this clone. The chain employs TRBV5-8 and TRBJ1-1; the D is unclear. Trimming cost V 0 bases and J 7 bases, with 16 bases left between them. The CDR3 is 15 amino acids. In germline, CDR1 is SGHTS, CDR2 YDEGEE. This CDR3 is CASSLESGPWGEAFF. The CDR3 DNA reads as TGTGCCAGCAGCTTGGAATCTGGACCTTGGGGTGAAGCTTTCTTT.

The J gene is TRBJ2-7, the V gene TRBV19; D not resolved. Germline V gene lookup returns CDR1 LNHDA and CDR2 SQIVND (reference sequence). This CDR3 spans 13 amino acids. Deletions cut 2 bases from V and 4 bases from J, with 9 bases between. The CDR3 loop is CASSILHGYEQYF. The CDR3 nucleotides are TGTGCCAGTAGTATACTACACGGGTACGAGCAGTACTTC.

V usage is TRBV6-5 and J usage is TRBJ2-3; no definite D call. V lost 5 bases and J lost 7, with 16 bases in between. Per germline, CDR1 MNHEY and CDR2 SVGAGI. The CDR3 is 14 residues long. The CDR3 protein is CASSPIRALNTQYF. CDR3 bases: TGTGCCAGCAGTCCTATTCGCGCCCTAAATACGCAGTATTTT.